The 25 T cell receptor beta chains below all came from one sample that was sequenced in a study of T cells in Graves' hyperthyroidism and ophthalmopathy. Amplified regions were TCR beta CDR3 sequences from RNA transcripts. First-round RT-PCR targeting the TCR CDR3 was performed with the HTBI primer set. TCRdb called the multiplex PCR reads again in MiXCR, with one record for every CDR3 protein. Among about 700,000 distinct CDR3 sequences listed, 45% were seen once. Sequences were obtained from peripheral blood or thyroid tissue (not recorded which). Receptors were obtained from an adult man with Graves' disease, either hyperthyroidism or ophthalmopathy (not recorded which).

The CDR3 DNA reads TGTGCCAGCAGCGTAGGAGGGAATGGCAATCAGCCCCAGCATTTT. Residues: CASSVGGNGNQPQHF. The gene calls are TRBV9 and TRBJ1-5; D call uncertain. Germline V lookup: CDR1 SGDLS, CDR2 YYNGEE. V was trimmed by 0 bases and J by 2 bases, leaving 9 bases between them. This CDR3 has 15 amino acids. The variable domain in full, completed from reference TRBV9 and TRBJ1-5, reads DSGVTQTPKHLITATGQRVTLRCSPRSGDLSVYWYQQSLDQGLQFLIQYYNGEERAKGNILERFSAQQFPDLHSELNLSSLELGDSALYFCASSVGGNGNQPQHFGDGTRLSIL.

This clonotype was detected ten times or more. The chain couples TRBV10-3 to TRBJ2-7; the match to TRBD1 covers 10 bases. This CDR3 comprises 16 residues. Germline trimming cut 6 bases from V and 6 bases from J; bases unmatched to any gene: 14. Per the germline V gene, CDR1 is ENHRY and CDR2 is SYGVKD. The DNA for the CDR3 is TGTGCCATCAGCAAACATACCGGGACAGGGGTAGGCGAGCAGTACTTC. This gives the protein CAISKHTGTGVGEQYF.

The chain uses TRBV20-1 and TRBJ2-7, with TRBD2 matching 11 bases. V shed 1 base, J shed 0 bases, and the junction held 2 bases outside the gene matches. Per germline, CDR1 DFQATT and CDR2 SNEGSKA (reference sequence). This CDR3 has 15 amino acids. In nucleotides, the CDR3 is TGCAGTGCTAGAGTAACTAGCGGGGGCTCCTACGAGCAGTACTTC. Its translation: CSARVTSGGSYEQYF.

The chain uses TRBV7-1 and TRBJ1-6, with TRBD1 matching over 8 bases. TRBV7-1 is given ORF status, its function remaining uncertain. The CDR3 covers 15 residues. Unmatched junction bases numbered 10, after V lost 6 bases and J lost 9 bases. The CDR3 DNA is TGTGCCAGCAGACGCGCCGGACAGGGAGGTTCACCCCTCCACTTT. Protein sequence: CASRRAGQGGSPLHF.

V is TRBV29-1 and J is TRBJ1-6; D uncertain. This CDR3 is 12 amino acids long. Trimming shortened V by 8 bases and J by 9 bases, and 14 bases separated the two germline ends. The germline V gene encodes CDR1 SQVTM and CDR2 ANQGSEA. The CDR3 loop reads CSLEQMGSPLHF. The CDR3 DNA reads TGCAGCTTGGAACAGATGGGTTCACCCCTCCACTTT.

This clonotype was recorded a few times. J is TRBJ1-6 and V is TRBV10-3; 7 bases fit TRBD1. This CDR3 comprises 18 residues. Germline CDR1 ENHRY, CDR2 SYGVKD. With V trimmed by 4 bases and J by 8 bases, 17 bases remained unmatched. The CDR3 is CAISGIDRAGRLDSPLHF. As DNA, the CDR3 is TGTGCCATCAGTGGGATCGACAGGGCAGGTAGATTGGATTCACCCCTCCACTTT.

This clonotype was counted a few times. This chain links TRBV10-3 with TRBJ1-5; 7 bases agree with TRBD1. The V gene end was trimmed by 10 bases and the J gene end by 0 bases; junction bases not matched to a gene: 6. This CDR3 has 14 residues. Germline CDR1 is ENHRY and CDR2 is SYGVKD. For the CDR3, the DNA is TGTGCCACTGGCCAGGGGGATAGCAATCAGCCCCAGCATTTT. Translated, it gives CATGQGDSNQPQHF.

The chain couples TRBV2 to TRBJ1-5; D is undetermined. This CDR3 is 18 amino acids long. V lost 8 bases and J lost 0, with 23 bases in between. The germline CDR1 and CDR2 sequences are SNHLY and FYNNEI. The CDR3 is CASPDPRDNWGSNQPQHF. Written as DNA, the CDR3 is TGTGCCAGCCCCGACCCTAGGGATAACTGGGGTAGCAATCAGCCCCAGCATTTT.

This clonotype has just a few counts. J is TRBJ1-2 and V is TRBV9, with a possible D match to TRBD1 (6 bases). Germline V gene lookup returns CDR1 SGDLS and CDR2 YYNGEE. The CDR3 extends over 14 amino acids. Trimming removed 0 bases from V and 6 bases from J, with 12 bases in between. The CDR3 loop reads CASSVDRAANGYTF. The CDR3 region has the DNA TGTGCCAGCAGCGTAGACAGGGCGGCCAATGGCTACACCTTC.

V usage is TRBV7-8 and J usage is TRBJ1-6; D is uncertain. The CDR3 totals 14 residues. V was pared by 0 bases and J by 13 bases, with 13 bases between. Germline values: CDR1 SGHVS, CDR2 FQNEAQ. CDR3 nucleotide sequence: TGTGCCAGCAGCTTAGCTGGGGTGAATCAGCCCCTCCACTTT. The encoded protein is CASSLAGVNQPLHF.

This clonotype was recorded a few times. This rearrangement joins TRBV19 to TRBJ1-1; TRBD1 might be the D (5 bases). Trimming shortened V by 1 base and J by 1 base, and 7 bases separated the two germline ends. Germline V gene data show CDR1 as LNHDA and CDR2 as SQIVND (reference sequence). The CDR3 sequence is 14 residues long. The DNA of the CDR3 is TGTGCCAGTAGTATAGGGACAAGGAACACTGAAGCTTTCTTT. Protein: CASSIGTRNTEAFF.

The chain recombines TRBV10-3 with TRBJ1-5, with D possibly matching TRBD1 (5 bases). This CDR3 comprises 13 residues. With 10 bases removed from V and 4 bases from J, the gap between germline ends came to 14 bases. Per the germline V gene, CDR1 is ENHRY and CDR2 is SYGVKD. This chain's CDR3 is CANAATGNQPQHF. The DNA of the CDR3 is TGTGCCAACGCAGCAACAGGTAATCAGCCCCAGCATTTT.

CDR3 DNA: TGTGCCAGCAGCGCACCGACGAAGGCGGCTAACACCGGGGAGCTGTTTTTT. It encodes CASSAPTKAANTGELFF. The genes are TRBV9 and TRBJ2-2; no reliable D call. Deletions cut 3 bases from V and 2 bases from J, with 17 bases between. CDR1 and CDR2 (germline): SGDLS, YYNGEE. This CDR3 contains 17 residues.

The chain couples TRBV6-2 or TRBV6-3 to TRBJ1-1; maybe TRBD1 (5 bases). Germline CDR1 and CDR2: MNHEY and SVGEGT. Deletions cut 2 bases from V and 7 bases from J, with 8 bases between. This CDR3 has 12 residues. The CDR3 DNA is TGTGCCAGCAGTTACGGGGCAAGTGAAGCTTTCTTT. Protein product: CASSYGASEAFF.

The genes are TRBV6-1 and TRBJ1-2; D remains unclear. The V gene lost 6 bases and the J gene lost 4 bases, with 15 bases spanning the gap. Per the germline V gene, CDR1 is MNHNS and CDR2 is SASEGT. This CDR3 has 14 residues. The CDR3 loop is CASSQDTNPYGYTF. The CDR3 nucleotides read TGTGCCAGCAGCCAAGATACGAATCCCTATGGCTACACCTTC.

This clonotype has a count of ten or more. This chain uses TRBV7-9 with TRBJ2-7; 7 nucleotides match TRBD1. The V and J ends lost 5 bases and 0 bases, in that order; junction bases with no gene match: 4. The V gene's germline CDR1 is SEHNR and CDR2 FQNEAQ (reference sequence). The CDR3 extends over 14 amino acids. The CDR3 protein is CASSRTGSSYEQYF. The CDR3 DNA follows: TGTGCCAGCAGCAGGACAGGTAGCTCCTACGAGCAGTACTTC.

This clonotype occurred once. Germline and junction disagree at one end, which may indicate a read error. The chain carries TRBV7-8 and TRBJ2-5; 8 bases fit TRBD1. Per germline, CDR1 SGHVS and CDR2 FQNEAQ. The CDR3 is made up of 16 amino acids. The CDR3 DNA reads TGCGCCAGCAGCCAAATTCCCGGACAGGGCGGGGAGACCCAGTACTTC. Protein sequence: CASSQIPGQGGETQYF.

CDR3 region: CASSSSGRSGTDTQYF. The DNA for the CDR3 is TGTGCCAGCAGCTCAAGCGGGAGGTCGGGCACAGATACGCAGTATTTT. The chain uses TRBV7-3 and TRBJ2-3, with 9 bases that match TRBD2. The trim removed 4 bases at V and 1 base at J, leaving 6 bases unmatched. The CDR3 extends over 16 amino acids. Germline CDR1 SGHTA, CDR2 FQGTGA.

On this clonotype itself: This may stem from a read error, because a much larger clone lies one nucleotide away. The chain combines TRBV2 with TRBJ1-2; D possibly corresponds to TRBD1 (6 bases). The CDR3 loop spans 13 amino acids. Germline V lookup: CDR1 SNHLY, CDR2 FYNNEI. V was trimmed by 3 bases and J by 3 bases, leaving 8 bases between them. Written as DNA, the CDR3 is TGTGCCAGCAGTGACCCAGGGGACTATGGCTACACCTTC. Protein sequence: CASSDPGDYGYTF.

The CDR3 sequence: CASSSGQGAGQPQHF. The CDR3 DNA follows: TGTGCCAGCAGCTCGGGACAGGGGGCAGGACAGCCCCAGCATTTT. The chain has TRBV7-2 and TRBJ1-5, with 12 positions matching TRBD1. Germline CDR1 and CDR2: SGHTA and FQGNSA. J lost 7 bases, V lost 4 bases, and 5 bases had no gene match. CDR3 length: 15 amino acids.

V gene TRBV13 combines with J gene TRBJ1-6; 8 nucleotides line up with TRBD1. The CDR3 contains 14 residues. J lost 9 bases, V lost 5 bases, and 6 bases had no gene match. CDR1 is PRHDT and CDR2 is FYEKMQ in the germline V gene (reference sequence). For the CDR3, the DNA is TGTGCCAGCAGCGACAGGGGAAGAAGTTCACCCCTCCACTTT. This encodes CASSDRGRSSPLHF. The full variable domain, completed using reference TRBV13 and TRBJ1-6, is AAGVIQSPRHLIKEKRETATLKCYPIPRHDTVYWYQQGPGQDPQFLISFYEKMQSDKGSIPDRFSAQQFSDYHSELNMSSLELGDSALYFCASSDRGRSSPLHFGNGTRLTVT.

The CDR3 reads CSVRNGHPGYTF. The DNA of the CDR3 is TGCAGTGTTAGGAACGGGCATCCTGGCTACACCTTC. V and J are TRBV20-1 and TRBJ1-2; unclear D gene. Deletions cut 7 bases from V and 7 bases from J, with 16 bases between. The CDR3 extends over 12 amino acids. Germline assignment: CDR1 DFQATT and CDR2 SNEGSKA (reference sequence).

This chain connects TRBV7-8 to TRBJ1-4; D gene uncertain. V was pared by 5 bases and J by 7 bases, with 14 bases between. Germline V lookup: CDR1 SGHVS, CDR2 FQNEAQ. This CDR3 has 14 amino acids. CDR3 loop: CASSRTGKGEKLFF. For the CDR3, the DNA is TGTGCCAGCAGCCGGACGGGGAAGGGTGAAAAACTGTTTTTT.

This clonotype has just one count. V gene TRBV7-9 combines with J gene TRBJ2-7, with 10 bases aligning to TRBD2. The CDR3 is made up of 15 amino acids. Germline values: CDR1 SEHNR, CDR2 FQNEAQ (reference sequence). The V gene end was trimmed by 5 bases and the J gene end by 3 bases; junction bases not matched to a gene: 7. The CDR3 here is CASSVIAGGRYEQYF. The CDR3 nucleotides are TGTGCCAGCAGCGTTATAGCGGGAGGCCGCTACGAGCAGTACTTC.

In its sample, this clonotype was seen a few times. The rearrangement links TRBV29-1 to TRBJ2-7; perhaps D is TRBD1 or TRBD2 (5 bases each). Trimming pared 1 base from V and 2 bases from J, leaving 6 bases between. The CDR3 runs 12 residues. Germline V gene sequence: CDR1 SQVTM, CDR2 ANQGSEA. Here the CDR3 reads CSVEAGPYEQYF. In nucleotides, the CDR3 is TGCAGCGTTGAAGCGGGGCCCTACGAGCAGTACTTC.